These 13 T cell receptor beta chains were all obtained from the same sample, sequenced in a study of blood T cell repertoires in COVID-19. Sequencing used immunoSEQ multiplex PCR; TCRdb keeps in-frame clones, though not all of them. The repertoire consists of 300,000 to 350,000 clones, with approximately 84% occurring once and the leading ten covering 1%. Sequenced: PBMCs or T cells enriched from blood (not recorded which). These receptors all stem from a woman aged 30 to 39 who had recovered from COVID-19.

This clone occurred many times. The J gene is TRBJ1-6, the V gene TRBV27; 8 positions agree with TRBD1. Germline lookup yields CDR1 MNHEY and CDR2 SMNVEV (reference sequence). The CDR3 consists of 15 residues. The junction had 7 bases not matched to a gene; V was cut back by 5 bases and J by 7 bases. The CDR3 spells CASSPYGQGNSPLHF. CDR3 coding DNA: TGTGCCAGCAGTCCCTACGGACAGGGAAATTCACCCCTCCACTTT.

A single count supports this clone. CDR3 bases: TGTGCCAGCATCCTAGGCACCTACAATGAGCAGTTCTTC. Protein: CASILGTYNEQFF. V gene TRBV2 combines with J gene TRBJ2-1; D remains unclear. Germline assignment: CDR1 SNHLY and CDR2 FYNNEI. Trimming removed 7 bases from V and 2 bases from J, with 9 bases in between. This CDR3 contains 13 residues.

The rearrangement joins TRBV30 to TRBJ2-7, with D perhaps matching TRBD1 (5 bases). The germline V gene encodes CDR1 GTSNPN and CDR2 SVGIG (reference sequence). The CDR3 sequence is 14 residues long. V was trimmed by 4 bases and J by 0 bases, leaving 13 bases between them. CDR3 nucleotide sequence: TGTGCCTGGACCCCCCGTGGGGCCTCCTACGAGCAGTACTTC. Protein: CAWTPRGASYEQYF. The full variable domain, rest sourced from reference TRBV30 and TRBJ2-7, is SQTIHQWPATLVQPVGSPLSLECTVEGTSNPNLYWYRQAAGRGLQLLFYSVGIGQISSEVPQNLSASRPQDRQFILSSKKLLLSDSGFYLCAWTPRGASYEQYFGPGTRLTVT.

This clone was seen only a few times. The chain joins TRBV18 to TRBJ2-2; TRBD1 agrees at 7 bases. Trimming cost V 3 bases and J 0 bases; bases outside gene matches: 1. CDR1 is KGHSH, CDR2 LQKENI, per germline. The CDR3 is 15 amino acids. This CDR3 is CASSPGTANTGELFF. CDR3 nucleotides: TGTGCCAGCTCACCCGGGACAGCGAACACCGGGGAGCTGTTTTTT.

The chain recombines TRBV6-1 with TRBJ2-5; a weak D match, TRBD1 (5 bases). This CDR3 contains 15 residues. V lost 1 base and J lost 4, with 13 bases in between. In germline, CDR1 is MNHNS, CDR2 SASEGT. In nucleotides, the CDR3 is TGTGCCAGCAGTGAAGTTCAGTGGCAGGGAGAGACCCAGTACTTC. Amino acid sequence: CASSEVQWQGETQYF.

The chain employs TRBV28 and TRBJ1-6; D possibly corresponds to TRBD1 (5 bases). The V end was cut by 7 bases, the J end by 1 base, with 14 bases between. This CDR3 has 16 residues. Germline assignment: CDR1 MDHEN and CDR2 SYDVKM. CDR3 DNA: TGTGCCAGCACCCCGGGCCAGGGATCCTATAATTCACCCCTCCACTTT. As protein: CASTPGQGSYNSPLHF.

This clone was counted a single time. The genes are TRBV18 and TRBJ2-7; 10 bases match TRBD1. Trimming cost V 3 bases and J 3 bases; bases outside gene matches: 2. This CDR3 contains 14 residues. CDR1 and CDR2 (germline): KGHSH, LQKENI. The CDR3 DNA reads TGTGCCAGCTCACCGGGGACAGGGGACTACGAGCAGTACTTC. This gives the protein CASSPGTGDYEQYF.

This sequence joins TRBV11-2 and TRBJ1-1; D is undetermined. Trimming took off 1 base at V and 6 bases at J, with 12 bases between the two ends. CDR1 SGHAT and CDR2 FQNNGV come from the germline V gene. The CDR3 is 14 residues long. The CDR3 region has the DNA TGTGCCAGCAGCTTAGTAGTCCGAGGCCCTGAAGCTTTCTTT. Its protein product is CASSLVVRGPEAFF.

The V gene is TRBV5-1, the J gene TRBJ2-2; possible D gene TRBD1, 5 bases. The CDR3 sequence is 15 residues long. Between the trimmed V and J ends, which lost 3 bases and 4 bases, there was a span of 13 bases. Germline CDR1 SGHRS, CDR2 YFSETQ. CDR3 in DNA: TGCGCCAGCAGCTCCCTCGACAGATTCACCGGGGAGCTGTTTTTT. Amino acids: CASSSLDRFTGELFF. The full variable domain, completed using reference TRBV5-1 and TRBJ2-2, is KAGVTQTPRYLIKTRGQQVTLSCSPISGHRSVSWYQQTPGQGLQFLFEYFSETQRNKGNFPGRFSGRQFSNSRSEMNVSTLELGDSALYLCASSSLDRFTGELFFGEGSRLTVL.

The rearrangement joins TRBV28 to TRBJ2-7, with D unresolved. Trimming took off 1 base at V and 3 bases at J, with 7 bases between the two ends. The CDR3 sequence is 13 residues long. From germline, CDR1 is MDHEN and CDR2 SYDVKM. The CDR3 region has the DNA TGTGCCAGCAGTTTATTGTCCCTCTACGAGCAGTACTTC. Translating it yields CASSLLSLYEQYF.

This rearrangement joins TRBV7-2 to TRBJ2-3; 9 bases fit TRBD2. V was clipped by 4 bases and J by 5 bases; unmatched bases: 7. This CDR3 has 15 residues. Germline values: CDR1 SGHTA, CDR2 FQGNSA. The CDR3 loop is CASSSQRRGGDTQYF. Written as DNA, the CDR3 is TGTGCCAGCAGCTCGCAAAGGCGGGGGGGAGATACGCAGTATTTT.

The chain combines TRBV6-2 or TRBV6-3 with TRBJ2-4; the match to TRBD1 covers 7 bases. With 0 bases clipped from V and 0 bases from J, the junction kept 5 bases outside the gene matches. CDR1 is MNHEY, CDR2 SVGEGT, per germline. The CDR3 has 17 residues. CDR3 protein: CASSYSQTGRAKNIQYF. The CDR3 bases are TGTGCCAGCAGTTACTCCCAGACAGGGCGAGCCAAAAACATTCAGTACTTC.

The chain employs TRBV5-5 and TRBJ1-1; no firm D call. V was pared by 2 bases and J by 3 bases, with 14 bases between. The CDR3 spans 15 residues. The germline V gene encodes CDR1 SGHKS and CDR2 YYEKEE (reference sequence). Written as DNA, the CDR3 is TGTGCCAGCAGCTTTCGCGAGCGGGGAGACACTGAAGCTTTCTTT. Translated: CASSFRERGDTEAFF.